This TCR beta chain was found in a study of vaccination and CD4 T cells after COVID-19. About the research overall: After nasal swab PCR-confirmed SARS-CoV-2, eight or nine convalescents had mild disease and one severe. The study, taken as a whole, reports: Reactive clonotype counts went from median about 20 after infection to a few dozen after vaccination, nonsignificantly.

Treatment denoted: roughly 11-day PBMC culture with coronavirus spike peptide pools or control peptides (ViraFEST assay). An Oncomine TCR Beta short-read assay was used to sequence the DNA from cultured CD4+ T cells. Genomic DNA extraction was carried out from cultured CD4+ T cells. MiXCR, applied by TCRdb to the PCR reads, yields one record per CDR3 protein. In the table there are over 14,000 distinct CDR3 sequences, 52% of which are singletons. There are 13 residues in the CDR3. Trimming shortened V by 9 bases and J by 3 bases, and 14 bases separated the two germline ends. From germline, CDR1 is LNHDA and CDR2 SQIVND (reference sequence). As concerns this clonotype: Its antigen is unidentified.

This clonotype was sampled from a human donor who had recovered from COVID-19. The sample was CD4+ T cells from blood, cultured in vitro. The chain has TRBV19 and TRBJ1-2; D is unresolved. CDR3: CASTGQRDYGYTF. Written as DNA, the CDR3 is TGTGCCAGCACGGGTCAGCGAGACTATGGCTACACCTTC.